The 24 T cell receptor beta chains below were found in one sample sequenced in a study of tumor-infiltrating lymphocytes in primary liver carcinoma. Researchers generated TCR beta cDNA from approximately 0.55 ug of total RNA, relying on a constant-region primer. Three nested multiplex PCR rounds of slightly modified ARM-PCR generated TCR beta libraries. TRBV1-TRBV30 forward primers paired with a C-beta reverse primer drove the first two PCR rounds, approximately 11 cycles each. TCRdb passed the multiplex PCR reads through MiXCR, listing each CDR3 protein once. The table shows 190,000 or so distinct CDR3 sequences, with less than 75% occurring only once. Alongside blood RNA obtained from unsorted whole blood, germline DNA was also extracted. The sequenced sample was peripheral blood. These receptors were collected from a woman aged 60-75 years with primary liver carcinoma and hepatitis B virus infection.

CDR3: CASRLAGGPSEQYF. CDR3 DNA sequence: TGTGCCAGCAGACTAGCGGGAGGGCCTTCAGAGCAGTACTTC. The chain employs TRBV7-9 and TRBJ2-7; 13 nucleotides align to TRBD2. The CDR3 has 14 amino acids. CDR1 is SEHNR and CDR2 is FQNEAQ in the germline V gene (reference sequence). Trimming at V came to 6 bases and at J to 7 bases, leaving 6 bases not matched to a gene.

Remarks on this clonotype: One end of the junction is discordant with germline, which a read error may explain. This chain joins TRBV5-1 and TRBJ2-2; D may be TRBD2 (5 bases). CDR1 is SGHRS and CDR2 is YFSETQ in the germline V gene. The CDR3 totals 15 residues. CDR3 in amino acids: CASRQLLTNTGEMFF. In DNA form, the CDR3 reads TGCGCCAGCAGACAACTACTTACGAACACCGGGGAGATGTTTTTT.

This rearrangement joins TRBV13 to TRBJ2-1; TRBD1 might be the D (5 bases). CDR1 is PRHDT and CDR2 is FYEKMQ in the germline V gene (reference sequence). This CDR3 contains 15 residues. Trimming took off 7 bases at V and 2 bases at J, with 15 bases between the two ends. The CDR3 nucleotides are TGTGCCAGCAACTCCGGAACAGGAGCCTACAATGAGCAGTTCTTC. It is translated as CASNSGTGAYNEQFF.

As regards this clonotype: A junction boundary mismatches the germline segment, possibly from a read error. CDR3 nucleotide sequence: TGTGCTAGCAGCTTGGGACTAGCGGGATACTACGAGCAGTACTTC. Translated, it gives CASSLGLAGYYEQYF. The V gene is TRBV11-1, the J gene TRBJ2-7, with 13 positions matching TRBD2. Germline V gene lookup returns CDR1 SGHAT and CDR2 FQDESV (reference sequence). This CDR3 spans 15 amino acids.

As concerns this clonotype: An end of the junction differs from the germline gene, which may be a read error. This chain uses TRBV7-9 with TRBJ2-1; D possibly uses TRBD1 or TRBD2 (7 bases each). CDR1 SEHNR and CDR2 FQNEAQ come from the germline V gene (reference sequence). The CDR3 extends over 20 amino acids. CDR3 in DNA: TGTGCCAGCAGCTCTACGACAGGGAGGGCCACAGCAAAGTTCTACTATGAGCAGTTCTTC. The encoded protein is CASSSTTGRATAKFYYEQFF.

This clonotype was counted once. A read error may produce the germline difference seen at one junction end. This sequence joins TRBV11-3 and TRBJ2-1; tentatively, D is TRBD1 or TRBD2 (5 bases each). From germline, CDR1 is SGHNT and CDR2 YENEEA. The CDR3 loop spans 14 amino acids. The CDR3 coding sequence is TGTGCCAGCAGCCCAGGGAGATCCTACAATAAGCAGTTCTTC. This codes for CASSPGRSYNKQFF.

The chain is built from TRBV28 and TRBJ2-3, with TRBD2 matching over 8 bases. Trimming at V came to 5 bases and at J to 4 bases, leaving 14 bases not matched to a gene. The germline CDR1 and CDR2 sequences are MDHEN and SYDVKM. The CDR3 has 17 residues. CDR3 in amino acids: CASSPHRSGRGADTQYF. DNA for the CDR3: TGTGCCAGCAGTCCTCACCGGAGCGGGAGAGGGGCAGATACGCAGTATTTT. Supplemented by reference TRBV28 and TRBJ2-3, the full variable domain reads DVKVTQSSRYLVKRTGEKVFLECVQDMDHENMFWYRQDPGLGLRLIYFSYDVKMKEKGDIPEGYSVSREKKERFSLILESASTNQTSMYLCASSPHRSGRGADTQYFGPGTRLTVL.

This chain uses TRBV24-1 with TRBJ1-1; D is unresolved. This CDR3 region has 12 residues. Germline V CDR1 and CDR2: KGHDR, SFDVKD. Trimming stripped 1 base from V and 7 bases from J, with 6 bases between. CDR3 region: CATSDFKGEAFF. CDR3 bases: TGTGCCACCAGTGATTTTAAGGGTGAAGCTTTCTTT.

Of note for this clonotype: This may be a read error, as it is one base from a much larger clone. The genes are TRBV12-3 or TRBV12-4 and TRBJ2-7; 8 positions match TRBD2. After removal of 8 bases from V and 1 base from J, the junction contained 7 bases not matched to a gene. The CDR3 spans 14 residues. This CDR3 reads CASRPGGRSYEQYF. CDR3 sequence (DNA): TGTGCCAGCCGCCCTGGCGGGAGGTCCTACGAGCAGTACTTC.

Ten or more counts support this clonotype. The chain couples TRBV4-1 to TRBJ2-1, with a weak D call TRBD1 (6 bases). The CDR3 totals 14 residues. The germline CDR1 and CDR2 sequences are MGHRA and YSYEKL. Trimming removed 1 base from V and 10 bases from J, with 14 bases in between. In nucleotides, the CDR3 is TGCGCCAGCAGCCAAGGCTACAGGGTCTGGGAGCAGTTCTTC. Protein: CASSQGYRVWEQFF.

The genes are TRBV19 and TRBJ1-5, with 8 bases aligning to TRBD1. The CDR3 sequence is 18 residues long. From germline, CDR1 is LNHDA and CDR2 SQIVND (reference sequence). With V trimmed by 5 bases and J by 2 bases, 14 bases remained unmatched. The CDR3 DNA follows: TGTGCCAGTAGTGACAGGGGATCCCAAGGCAGGGGCAATCAGCCCCAGCATTTT. Protein: CASSDRGSQGRGNQPQHF.

A note on this clonotype: Given a much more abundant clone one base away, this may be a read error. The rearrangement uses TRBV6-6 and TRBJ2-7, with a weak D call TRBD2 (5 bases). CDR3 length: 14 residues. V lost 8 bases to trimming and J lost 4 bases, with 18 bases between them. Germline CDR1 is MNHNY and CDR2 is SVGAGI (reference sequence). CDR3 nucleotides: TGTGCCAGCGCCCGGGCGAGAGGGCCTTACGAGCAGTACTTC. As protein: CASARARGPYEQYF.

Remarks on this clonotype: The junction shows a germline mismatch at one end, possibly a read error. The genes are TRBV5-1 and TRBJ2-5, with D possibly being TRBD1 (5 bases). Germline V gene lookup returns CDR1 SGHRS and CDR2 YFSETQ. This CDR3 is built from 14 residues. The CDR3 loop is CASTLPGSGETQYF. The CDR3 bases are TGCGCCAGCACCCTCCCAGGGTCAGGTGAGACTCAGTACTTC.

In its sample, this clonotype was seen once. The CDR3 bases are TGTGCCAGCAGTGAACAGCGACGAAACACCGGGGAGCTGTTTTTT. It codes for CASSEQRRNTGELFF. The chain carries TRBV2 and TRBJ2-2; D is unclear. The CDR3 extends over 15 amino acids. With 2 bases removed from V and 2 bases from J, the gap between germline ends came to 9 bases. In germline, CDR1 is SNHLY, CDR2 FYNNEI.

There are many counts of this clonotype. This chain uses TRBV28 with TRBJ2-5; TRBD2 matches at 7 bases. Unmatched junction bases numbered 12, after V lost 3 bases and J lost 5 bases. The CDR3 contains 16 residues. Germline CDR1 reads MDHEN; CDR2 reads SYDVKM. In DNA, the CDR3 is TGTGCCAGCAGTTTCCTCGGGAGGAGGGCACGGGAGACCCAGTACTTC. Encoded protein: CASSFLGRRARETQYF.

Concerning this clonotype: Since the CDR3 does not end with the conserved phenylalanine or tryptophan, this likely comes from a read error. The chain employs TRBV29-1 and TRBJ2-2; no definite D call. The germline V gene encodes CDR1 SQVTM and CDR2 ANQGSEA. This CDR3 has 11 residues. With 4 bases removed from V and 4 bases from J, the gap between germline ends came to 4 bases. This CDR3 is CSVGFTGELFY. In DNA form, the CDR3 reads TGCAGCGTTGGTTTCACCGGGGAGCTGTTTTAT.

This clonotype counts as medium-sized. This chain joins TRBV11-2 and TRBJ2-3; D remains unclear. Germline CDR1 reads SGHAT; CDR2 reads FQNNGV. The CDR3 runs to 12 residues. Trimming shortened V by 1 base and J by 5 bases, and 4 bases separated the two germline ends. The CDR3 here is CASSLGGDTQYF. The CDR3, as DNA: TGTGCCAGCAGCTTAGGGGGAGATACGCAGTATTTT.

The J gene is TRBJ1-3, the V gene TRBV28, with no clear D. Germline-derived CDR1 and CDR2 are MDHEN and SYDVKM. Trimming pared 10 bases from V and 0 bases from J, leaving 13 bases between. CDR3 length equals 14 residues. The CDR3 is CAIRPIGSGNTIYF. The CDR3 DNA sequence: TGTGCCATCAGGCCTATAGGCTCTGGAAACACCATATATTTT.

On this clonotype itself: The junction shows a germline mismatch at one end, possibly a read error. The gene calls are TRBV4-1 and TRBJ2-3; D gene unclear. Germline V gives CDR1 MGHRA, CDR2 YSYEKL. This CDR3 region has 15 residues. CDR3 DNA sequence: TGCGCCAGCAGACAAGATCATCGAAGCACAGATACGCAGTATTTT. This encodes CASRQDHRSTDTQYF.

CDR3 nucleotide sequence: TGCGCCAGCAGCTTGGATTTTGGGGACAGGGGGCCTCCATCGAACACCGGGGAGCTGTTTTTT. As protein: CASSLDFGDRGPPSNTGELFF. The chain links TRBV5-1 to TRBJ2-2; 12 positions match TRBD1. Germline values: CDR1 SGHRS, CDR2 YFSETQ. The CDR3 is 21 amino acids. V gave up 0 bases and J gave up 0 bases; unmatched junction bases: 12.

The chain recombines TRBV28 with TRBJ2-5; 9 positions match TRBD2. V lost 3 bases and J lost 1; bases outside the gene matches: 12. Looked up from germline, CDR1 is MDHEN and CDR2 is SYDVKM. The CDR3 runs to 18 residues. The CDR3 DNA is TGTGCCAGCAGTTTTTTTGCTAGCGGGAACCCCACCCAAGAGACCCAGTACTTC. As protein: CASSFFASGNPTQETQYF.

As to this clonotype: Mismatch with germline at one junction end may stem from a read error. The genes are TRBV11-2 and TRBJ2-7, with TRBD1 matching 8 bases. This CDR3 spans 15 amino acids. Germline V gives CDR1 SGHAT, CDR2 FQNNGV. DNA of the CDR3: TGTGCCGGCAGCTTAGTCCCGACAGGGGACTTCGAGCAGTACTTC. Protein: CAGSLVPTGDFEQYF.

This clonotype was observed at least ten times. This CDR3 reads CASSESNRGVYGYTF. The CDR3 DNA is TGCGCCAGCAGTGAGTCGAACCGAGGGGTCTATGGCTACACCTTC. J is TRBJ1-2 and V is TRBV10-2; D might be TRBD1 (5 bases). Germline V lookup: CDR1 WSHSY, CDR2 SAAADI. V lost 0 bases and J 4 bases, leaving 12 bases between the germline ends. There are 15 residues in the CDR3.

Comments on this clonotype: The conserved closing phenylalanine or tryptophan is absent in this CDR3, likely reflecting a read error. The chain combines TRBV6-1 with TRBJ2-5; D possibly matches TRBD1 or TRBD2 (6 bases each). Per germline, CDR1 MNHNS and CDR2 SASEGT. The CDR3 is 15 residues long. V was pared by 5 bases and J by 5 bases, with 18 bases between. DNA of the CDR3: TGTGCCAGCAGTCCAAGGGGGGACTTCTTGGAGACCCAGTACTAC. Its protein product is CASSPRGDFLETQYY.